This T cell receptor beta chain was captured by sequencing in a study of blood T cell repertoires in COVID-19. Study in general: Some COVID-19 samples were acute and others convalescent; all came from the United States, Italy and Spain. T cells, B-cell-depleted T cells, or PBMCs supplied cDNA or gDNA.

Germline-derived CDR1 and CDR2 are MNHNY and SVGAGI (reference sequence). The CDR3 has 14 residues. V lost 2 bases to trimming and J lost 3 bases, with 8 bases between them. Under the authors' procedure: Reference gene primer amplification gave nucleated cell count estimates. The repertoire was sequenced with immunoSEQ multiplex PCR; TCRdb's copy has only in-frame clones and lacks some. The V and J calls and clone size were taken over from that table, and D and trimming were inferred from the DNA. Of about 87,000 clones listed, over 70% were seen once; the top ten hold around 4.4%. The rearrangement links TRBV6-6 to TRBJ2-1, with TRBD1 as a possible D gene (5 bases). This TCR derives from a woman aged 45-65 years with acute or convalescent COVID-19. Sequencing was performed on peripheral blood. CDR3 protein: CASSYKGRYNEQFF. The CDR3, as DNA: TGTGCCAGCAGTTACAAGGGGCGCTACAATGAGCAGTTCTTC.